This TCR beta chain was obtained from a study of T-cell memory formation after mild COVID-19. 5'RACE, which relied on constant-segment primers, yielded TCR alpha and TCR beta cDNA libraries carrying sample barcodes and UMIs. Using its own MiXCR run on the 5' RACE reads, TCRdb lists one record per CDR3 protein. The sample has roughly 600,000 distinct CDR3 sequences, over 15% seen once. This CDR3 region has 14 residues. Between the trimmed V and J ends, which lost 4 bases and 8 bases, there was a span of 17 bases. Sequenced material: PBMCs or a T cell subset sorted from them (not recorded which). This sequence was found in an adult woman who had mild COVID-19 (a few samples of this study predate the infection). Cell type and time point are not known. The chain employs TRBV12-3 or TRBV12-4 and TRBJ1-1; a possible D gene is TRBD1 (5 bases). This CDR3 reads CASSSDSGTREAFF. Written as DNA, the CDR3 is TGTGCCAGCAGTTCCGACAGCGGGACCCGAGAAGCTTTCTTT.